This section outlines one T cell receptor beta chain sequence together with its context. The donors were all Caucasian adults (living in Nashville, Tennessee). Using immunoSEQ multiplex PCR, the repertoire was profiled, and TCRdb retains in-frame clones only, with some absent. In the table there are about 490,000 clones, about three quarters of which are singletons. The data were taken from a study of shared clonotypes between healthy human individuals. V was pared by 5 bases and J by 5 bases, with 18 bases between. The germline V gene has CDR1 SGHTA and CDR2 FQGTGA. This CDR3 has 15 amino acids. Material: PBMCs. The rearrangement uses TRBV7-3 and TRBJ2-5; D possibly matches TRBD1 or TRBD2 (5 bases each). The origin of this receptor is a woman in her forties in good health. Some clones in this sample may be carry-over from other donors' samples. This CDR3 is CASSNRTPGTETQYF. CDR3 bases: TGTGCCAGCAGCAACAGGACACCGGGGACGGAGACCCAGTACTTC.